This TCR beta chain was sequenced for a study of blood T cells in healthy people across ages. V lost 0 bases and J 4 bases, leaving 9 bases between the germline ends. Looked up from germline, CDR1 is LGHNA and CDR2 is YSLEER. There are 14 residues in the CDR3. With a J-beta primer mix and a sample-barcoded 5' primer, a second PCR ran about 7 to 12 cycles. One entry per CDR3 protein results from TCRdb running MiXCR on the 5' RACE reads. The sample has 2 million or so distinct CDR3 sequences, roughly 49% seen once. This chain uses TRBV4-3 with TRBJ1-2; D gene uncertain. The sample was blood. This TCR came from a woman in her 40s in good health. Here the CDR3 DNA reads TGCGCCAGCAGCCAAGAAACTGAGCTCTATGGCTACACCTTC. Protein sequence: CASSQETELYGYTF.